A selection of T cell receptor beta chains follows, all from one sample in a study of regulatory T cells in long-lasting Graves disease. TCRdb recomputed calls from the multiplex PCR reads with MiXCR, one row per CDR3 protein. The sample includes roughly 440,000 distinct CDR3 sequences, around 15% seen only once; the top ten take 20% to 25%. The data also belong to a second study, concerning T cells in Graves' hyperthyroidism and ophthalmopathy.

Sequenced here: peripheral blood mononuclear cells (PBMCs), sampled at new diagnosis, from a patient treated with antithyroid drugs. Receptor source: a woman aged 18-30 years with Graves disease. Both conserved end residues are part of each CDR3. The size of a clone is reported for some rows only, either as once, few or many, or as a class for expanded clones.

abundance	j_gene	v_gene	CDR3aa
many	TRBJ2-7	TRBV6-2/TRBV6-3	CASSYRGQDSSYEQYF
many	TRBJ2-7	TRBV6-1	CASTHGRAYEQYF
many	TRBJ2-5	TRBV6-1	CASSVSYGAGGEETQYF
few	TRBJ2-7	TRBV4-2	CASSLEAGGRSYEQYF
many	TRBJ1-2	TRBV15	CATSRPSYNPNYGYTF
many	TRBJ2-1	TRBV2	CASRISGTSRKQFF
many	TRBJ2-7	TRBV11-3	CASSLILAGGAHHEQYF
NA	TRBJ1-5	TRBV20-1	CSARDIRQSGGQPQHF
NA	TRBJ1-1	TRBV19	CASSIDGLLGTEAFF
few	TRBJ2-2	TRBV6-1	CASLKQGAGGGELFF
many	TRBJ2-3	TRBV7-2	CASSQFGERVDTQYF
NA	TRBJ2-1	TRBV7-3	CASSNTGTSDEQFF
many	TRBJ2-5	TRBV7-2	CASSRGGLETQYF
many	TRBJ1-1	TRBV6-1	CASTADRGNTEAFF
NA	TRBJ2-5	TRBV14	CASSPLAGEQETQYF
few	TRBJ1-2	TRBV6-2/TRBV6-3	CASSPLGQATSYGYTF
many	TRBJ2-5	TRBV11-3	CASSLIQETQYF
NA	TRBJ2-7	TRBV19	CASSSPGLATYEQYF
NA	TRBJ1-2	TRBV3-1	CASSQVLPGDYGYTF
many	TRBJ1-1	TRBV11-2	CASNPTVGYEAFF
many	TRBJ2-7	TRBV27	CASSAGVEQYF
many	TRBJ1-5	TRBV28	CASSLGWGGNQPQHF